Below, one T cell receptor beta chain is given with its context. What this receptor recognizes is not known. It has no much larger one-base neighbor in the sample; base qualities were not kept. The donors belonged to the validation cohort of over a hundred subjects, which was separate from the approximately 660-subject first cohort. The data derive from a study of cytomegalovirus exposure and HLA in healthy donors (dated 2017 in TCRdb). Study-wide context: A later analysis indicated that the roughly 120 validation repertoires were generated on the platform also employed for the 700 or so repertoires of the first cohort. In addition to the first cohort of approximately 650 subjects, a separate validation cohort of approximately 120 different subjects was used. To predict cytomegalovirus infection status, the study combined high-throughput TCR immunosequencing, statistical association of individual TCRs with disease status, and machine learning. The study aimed to test whether signatures of past pathogen exposure could be identified by cataloging public T cell receptors.

According to the germline V gene, CDR1 reads SGHVS and CDR2 reads FNYEAQ. Measured from the cysteine to the phenylalanine, the CDR3 is 13 residues long. Here the CDR3 DNA is all that survives: 39 bases in frame from base 1. Ends trimmed: V by 4 bases, J by 6 bases; bases unmatched to a gene: 3. On the study overall, not on this receptor specifically: The classifier was reported to diagnose cytomegalovirus status with high specificity and sensitivity in both the original cohort and the validation cohort. A later analysis found that TCRs clustered in the first cohort also tended to co-occur in the roughly 120 validation repertoires, with 90% to 95% of cluster scores above 0. The study listed 164 TCR beta chains as associated with cytomegalovirus. The validation cohort had no HLA typing available for a later analysis, so co-occurrence within that cohort was assessed over all 120 or so repertoires. A few of the identified cytomegalovirus-associated TCR beta chains were confirmed in vitro to be specific for cytomegalovirus antigens. Across donors, most TCR sequences were observed very rarely, whereas some public TCRs were present in many individuals. According to the authors, the approach could potentially be generalized to other disease states and immunological phenotypes.

The library was obtained by the immunoSEQ multiplex PCR assay. The authors' pipeline ran thus. A statistical classification framework was built to diagnose cytomegalovirus status from the catalog of TCR beta chain sequences. In TCRdb, the immuneACCESS table is reduced to in-frame sequences with V and J assigned. These tables do not hold every clone; where another copy was compared, an unresolved V gene accounts for under half, and the others remain unexplained. Clonal size and the V and J genes are those of that table, whereas D and trimming came from the DNA. Here the sample has 150,000 to 200,000 clones; about 86% occur a single time. The top ten constitute around 2.4% of the sample.

The sequenced material came from PBMCs. The sequence is built from TRBV7-6 and TRBJ1-1, with 9 middle bases fitting TRBD1. The origin of this receptor is a woman younger than 30 in good health and CMV-seronegative. CDR3 sequence: CASSSNRGPEAFF. The sequenced DNA is TGTGCCAGCAGCTCTAACAGGGGGCCTGAAGCTTTCTTT.